These T cell receptor beta chains were read from a single sample in a study of CD8 T cells in ankylosing spondylitis. TCRdb fed the 5' RACE reads into MiXCR, producing one record per CDR3 protein. The sample holds 650,000 to 800,000 distinct CDR3 sequences, around 20% seen once. The sequencing sample was made of blood, either unsorted or a sorted T cell fraction (not recorded which). Receptors originate from a male donor with ankylosing spondylitis. CDR3s include the opening cysteine and the closing phenylalanine or tryptophan. A D gene is named only where the DNA matches it firmly. Size is omitted from some rows. Given values are once, few, many or a class for expanded clones.

V gene	D gene	clone size	J gene	CDR3 DNA	CDR3 protein
TRBV5-1	TRBD2	NA	TRBJ2-3	TGCGCCAGCAGCCCCAGACCGGGGGGGACTAGCACAGATACGCAGTATTTT	CASSPRPGGTSTDTQYF
TRBV7-9	NA	few	TRBJ2-3	TGTGCCAGCAGCTCGACAGTGCTAGGCACAGATACGCAGTATTTT	CASSSTVLGTDTQYF
TRBV27	TRBD2	NA	TRBJ2-1	TGTGCCAGCCGCCTAGCGGGGGCCAACAATGAGCAGTTCTTC	CASRLAGANNEQFF
TRBV18	NA	NA	TRBJ1-3	TGTGCCAGCTCACCAGGGGACGGCCGACCAAGCACCATATATTTT	CASSPGDGRPSTIYF
TRBV12-3/TRBV12-4	NA	NA	TRBJ2-1	TGTGCCAGCAGTGGCTTCCACAATGAGCAGTTCTTC	CASSGFHNEQFF
TRBV30	NA	NA	TRBJ1-1	TGTGCCTGGAGCCTCTCGGCCATGAACACTGAAGCTTTCTTT	CAWSLSAMNTEAFF
TRBV15	NA	few	TRBJ2-7	TGTGCCACCAGGGGCGGTTCCTACGAGCAGTACTTC	CATRGGSYEQYF
TRBV3-1	NA	NA	TRBJ1-1	TGTGCCAGCAGCCAAGATGCAGGGCACTACACTGAAGCTTTCTTT	CASSQDAGHYTEAFF
TRBV19	TRBD1	few	TRBJ2-2	TGTGCCAGTACCTTCTGGAACAGGGGTGTTACCGGGGAGCTGTTTTTT	CASTFWNRGVTGELFF
TRBV7-8	TRBD1	few	TRBJ2-7	TGTGCCAGCAGCTGGGGACAGCGCGCCTTTGTCGGGCGACTCTACGAGCAGTACTTC	CASSWGQRAFVGRLYEQYF
TRBV12-3/TRBV12-4	NA	many	TRBJ2-2	TGTGCCAGCAGCCCTAAGCCGTGGGACGCATACACCGGGGAGCTGTTTTTT	CASSPKPWDAYTGELFF
TRBV7-8	NA	few	TRBJ1-2	TGTGCCAGCAGCTTGTGGGTCAGGGATGGCTACACCTTC	CASSLWVRDGYTF
TRBV29-1	TRBD1	NA	TRBJ2-3	TGCAGCGTTGAAGTCCCCCCCTTCGGACAGGGAGGAGATACGCAGTATTTT	CSVEVPPFGQGGDTQYF
TRBV11-3	NA	NA	TRBJ2-7	TGTGCCAGCAGCCCCGGAGACCCACGTTTTGGGCAGTACTTC	CASSPGDPRFGQYF
TRBV12-3/TRBV12-4	TRBD2	many	TRBJ2-3	TGTGCCAGCAATCGACTAGCCTCTAGCACAGATACGCAGTATTTT	CASNRLASSTDTQYF
TRBV21-1	NA	NA	TRBJ2-1	TGTGCCAGCAGCAAAGCGCGCAGGGCAAGCTCCTACAATGAGCAGTTCTTC	CASSKARRASSYNEQFF
TRBV7-2	NA	few	TRBJ1-6	TGTGCCAGCAGCCCAAGGGCGGATTCACCCCTCCACTTT	CASSPRADSPLHF
TRBV18	NA	NA	TRBJ2-2	TGTGCCAGCTCACCCCGGGGGCTCGACACCGGGGAGCTGTTTTTT	CASSPRGLDTGELFF
TRBV9	NA	few	TRBJ2-7	TGTGCCAGCAGCGTAGGGCAGAGAGGCTACGAGCAGTACTTC	CASSVGQRGYEQYF
TRBV7-9	TRBD1	NA	TRBJ1-2	TGTGCCAGCAGCTCCAGCTGGCGGACAGGCTATGGCTACACCTTC	CASSSSWRTGYGYTF
TRBV5-1	NA	few	TRBJ1-4	TGCGCCAGCCGACCTGATGGAAATGAAAAACTGTTTTTT	CASRPDGNEKLFF
TRBV4-3	NA	few	TRBJ2-6	TGCGCCAGCAGCCAAGAAAAGAAGGCTCATGGGGCCAACGTCCTGACTTTC	CASSQEKKAHGANVLTF
TRBV4-3	NA	NA	TRBJ2-2	TGCGCCAGCAGCCAGGCTCCTGGCGGGGAGCTGTTTTTT	CASSQAPGGELFF
TRBV27	NA	few	TRBJ2-4	TGTGCCAGCAGTTTCAGGGATGGGGCCAAAAACATTCAGTACTTC	CASSFRDGAKNIQYF
TRBV5-1	TRBD2	NA	TRBJ2-3	TGCGCCAGCAGGAGGACTAGCGGTAATTTATTCGATACGCAGTATTTT	CASRRTSGNLFDTQYF
TRBV5-1	NA	NA	TRBJ1-1	TGCGCCAGCAGCAGCGGACAGAAGTCGCAAGAAGCTTTCTTT	CASSSGQKSQEAFF
TRBV5-1	NA	NA	TRBJ1-1	TGCGCCAGCAGCTTGAACAGTGGGTTTGGGGCTTTCTTT	CASSLNSGFGAFF
TRBV9	NA	many	TRBJ1-1	TGTGCCAGCAGCGTAGACGGGAACACTGAAGCTTTCTTT	CASSVDGNTEAFF
TRBV6-1	TRBD1	many	TRBJ2-2	TGTGCCCGCGATCCGGACAGGGAAGGAGAAGAGACCGGGGAGCTGTTTTTT	CARDPDREGEETGELFF
TRBV3-1	NA	few	TRBJ2-3	TGTGCCAGCAGCCAAGATAGAATAGCTCCAGATACGCAGTATTTT	CASSQDRIAPDTQYF
TRBV9	NA	NA	TRBJ2-1	TGTGCCAGCAGCTCGACTCCCTACAATGAGCAGTTCTTC	CASSSTPYNEQFF
TRBV7-2	NA	NA	TRBJ2-5	TGTGCCAGCAGCCAGCCGCCGATCGGGCTGGAGACCCAGTACTTC	CASSQPPIGLETQYF
TRBV29-1	TRBD2	NA	TRBJ2-7	TGCAGCGCCAGGGACCGTAGCGGGACCTACGAGCAGTACTTC	CSARDRSGTYEQYF
TRBV20-1	NA	NA	TRBJ2-1	TGCAGTGCTAGAGCCCCCGGGGATTATGAGCAGTTCTTC	CSARAPGDYEQFF
TRBV10-2	NA	NA	TRBJ2-2	TGCGCCAGCAGTAAACAGGGCCCAACCACCGGGGAGCTGTTTTTT	CASSKQGPTTGELFF
TRBV20-1	NA	NA	TRBJ2-5	TGCAGTGCCCCAAAAATGGGGCAGAAAGAGACCCAGTACTTC	CSAPKMGQKETQYF
TRBV29-1	TRBD2	few	TRBJ2-3	TGCAGCGTTGAACGCGGGGGGACGCAGTATTTT	CSVERGGTQYF
TRBV3-1	NA	few	TRBJ1-4	TGTGCCAGCAGCCAACGGTCCCTCGGTGAAAAACTGTTTTTT	CASSQRSLGEKLFF
TRBV11-2	NA	NA	TRBJ1-2	TGTGCCAGCAGCTTATCGCCAGTGCCTTTTGATGGCTACACCTTC	CASSLSPVPFDGYTF
TRBV7-2	TRBD2	few	TRBJ2-3	TGTGCCAGCAGCTCGGGACTAGCGGGATCCGTAGATACGCAGTATTTT	CASSSGLAGSVDTQYF
TRBV5-1	TRBD2	many	TRBJ2-1	TGCGCCAGCACCCAGCGACCGACTAGCGGGGTGTCGAATGAGCAGTTCTTC	CASTQRPTSGVSNEQFF
TRBV28	TRBD2	NA	TRBJ2-1	TGTGCCAGCAGTACCCGACTAGCGGCTCACTACAATGAGCAGTTCTTC	CASSTRLAAHYNEQFF
TRBV7-9	NA	few	TRBJ2-1	TGTGCCAGCAGACGGACACCAGAGAATGAGCAGTTCTTC	CASRRTPENEQFF
TRBV15	TRBD2	many	TRBJ2-4	TGTGCCACCAGCAGAGCCCCAACCGGGACTAGCGGGAGGGACATTCAGTACTTC	CATSRAPTGTSGRDIQYF
TRBV25-1	NA	NA	TRBJ2-1	TGTGCCAGCAGTGCCCCAGGATGGGATCCTTTCGAGCAGTTCTTC	CASSAPGWDPFEQFF
TRBV29-1	NA	medium-sized	TRBJ1-5	TGCAGCGTTGAAGGGGTGGGTAGCAATCAGCCCCAGCATTTT	CSVEGVGSNQPQHF